This T cell receptor beta chain is from a study of OX40 agonist ivuxolimab in advanced cancers. Study-wide results and limits: In CD8+ T cells, expanded clones were on average more numerous than in CD4+. People who partly responded at 0.1-3.0 mg/kg had some of the least clonal expansion seen.

Germline assignment: CDR1 PRHDT and CDR2 FYEKMQ (reference sequence). CDR3 length: 13 residues. V dropped 1 base and J dropped 6 bases, with 7 bases sitting between them. The table came from immunoSEQ multiplex PCR; TCRdb's copy has only in-frame clones and leaves some out. This sample has more than 20,000 clones; over 65% occur once, and the top ten carry 34%. This clone has just a few counts. The antigen is undetermined. This chain links TRBV13 with TRBJ2-1, with no clear D. This receptor was identified in an adult with an advanced solid tumor such as melanoma, head and neck, liver or kidney cancer. This specimen was CD4+ or CD8+ T cells sorted from blood, taken in a trial of the OX40 agonist ivuxolimab. The CDR3 protein is CASSLEAANEQFF. Written as DNA, the CDR3 is TGTGCCAGCAGCTTAGAGGCTGCCAATGAGCAGTTCTTC.